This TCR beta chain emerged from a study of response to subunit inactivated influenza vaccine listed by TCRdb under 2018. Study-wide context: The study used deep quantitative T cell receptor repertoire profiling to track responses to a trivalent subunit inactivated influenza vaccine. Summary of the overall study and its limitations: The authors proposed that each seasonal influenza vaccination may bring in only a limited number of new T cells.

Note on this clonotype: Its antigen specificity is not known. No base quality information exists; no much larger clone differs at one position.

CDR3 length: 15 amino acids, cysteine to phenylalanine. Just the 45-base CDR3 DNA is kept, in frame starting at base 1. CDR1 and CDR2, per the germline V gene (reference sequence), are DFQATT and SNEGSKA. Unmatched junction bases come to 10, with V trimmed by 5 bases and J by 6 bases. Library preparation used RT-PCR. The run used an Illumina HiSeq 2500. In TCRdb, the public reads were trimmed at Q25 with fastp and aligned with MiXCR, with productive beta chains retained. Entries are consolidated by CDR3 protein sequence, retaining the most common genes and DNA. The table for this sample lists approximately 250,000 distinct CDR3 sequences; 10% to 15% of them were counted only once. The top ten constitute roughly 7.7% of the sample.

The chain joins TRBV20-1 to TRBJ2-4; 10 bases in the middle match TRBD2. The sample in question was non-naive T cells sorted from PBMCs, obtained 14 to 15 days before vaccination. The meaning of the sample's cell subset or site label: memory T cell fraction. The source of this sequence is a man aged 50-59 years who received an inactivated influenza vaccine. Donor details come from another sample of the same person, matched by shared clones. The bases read TGCAGTGCTGTTAGCGGGAGGCCTGACCCAAACATTCAGTACTTC. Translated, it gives CSAVSGRPDPNIQYF.